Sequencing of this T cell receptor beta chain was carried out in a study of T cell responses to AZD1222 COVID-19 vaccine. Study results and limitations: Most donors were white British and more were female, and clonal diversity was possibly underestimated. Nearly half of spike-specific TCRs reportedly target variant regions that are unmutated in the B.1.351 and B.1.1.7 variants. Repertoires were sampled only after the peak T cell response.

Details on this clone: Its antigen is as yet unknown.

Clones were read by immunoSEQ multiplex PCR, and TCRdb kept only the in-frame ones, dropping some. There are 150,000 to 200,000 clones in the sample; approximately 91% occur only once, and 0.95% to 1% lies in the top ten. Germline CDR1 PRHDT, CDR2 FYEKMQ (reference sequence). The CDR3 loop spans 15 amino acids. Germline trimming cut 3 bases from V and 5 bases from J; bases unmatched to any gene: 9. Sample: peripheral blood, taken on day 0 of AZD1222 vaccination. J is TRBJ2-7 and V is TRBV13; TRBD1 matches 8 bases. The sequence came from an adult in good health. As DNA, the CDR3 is TGTGCCAGCAGCTTCCGGACAGGGAGGTACCACGAGCAGTACTTC. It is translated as CASSFRTGRYHEQYF.